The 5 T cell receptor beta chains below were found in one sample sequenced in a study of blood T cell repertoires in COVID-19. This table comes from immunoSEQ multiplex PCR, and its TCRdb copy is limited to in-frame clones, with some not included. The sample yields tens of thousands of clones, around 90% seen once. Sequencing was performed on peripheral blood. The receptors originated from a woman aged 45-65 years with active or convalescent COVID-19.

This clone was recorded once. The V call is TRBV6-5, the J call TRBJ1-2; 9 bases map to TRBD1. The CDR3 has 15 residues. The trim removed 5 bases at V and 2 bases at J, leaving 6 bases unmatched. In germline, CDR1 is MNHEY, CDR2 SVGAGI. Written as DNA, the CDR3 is TGTGCCAGCAGTCTCACCGGGACAGGGAACTATGGCTACACCTTC. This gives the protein CASSLTGTGNYGYTF.

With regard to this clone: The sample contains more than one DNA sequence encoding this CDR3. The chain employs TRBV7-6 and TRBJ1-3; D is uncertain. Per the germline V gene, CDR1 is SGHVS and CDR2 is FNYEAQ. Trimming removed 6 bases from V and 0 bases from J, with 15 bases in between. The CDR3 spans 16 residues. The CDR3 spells CASSLGGLGSGNTIYF. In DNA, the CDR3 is TGTGCCAGCAGTTTGGGAGGGTTAGGCTCTGGAAACACCATATATTTT.

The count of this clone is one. The CDR3 DNA is TGTGCCAGCAGCCAAGATGGGCGGGGCTCCTACGAGCAGTACTTC. It yields the protein CASSQDGRGSYEQYF. The rearrangement uses TRBV3-1 (or the pseudogene TRBV3-2) and TRBJ2-7; a weak D match, TRBD2 (6 bases). Germline V gene sequence: CDR1 LGHDT, CDR2 YNNKEL (reference sequence). The CDR3 has 15 amino acids. Trimming pared 0 bases from V and 0 bases from J, leaving 9 bases between.

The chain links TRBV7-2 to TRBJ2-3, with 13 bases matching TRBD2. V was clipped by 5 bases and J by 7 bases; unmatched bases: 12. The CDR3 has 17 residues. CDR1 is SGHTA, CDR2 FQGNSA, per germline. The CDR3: CASSRPLAGGGWNTQYF. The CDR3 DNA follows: TGTGCCAGCAGCCGCCCACTAGCGGGGGGGGGCTGGAATACGCAGTATTTT.

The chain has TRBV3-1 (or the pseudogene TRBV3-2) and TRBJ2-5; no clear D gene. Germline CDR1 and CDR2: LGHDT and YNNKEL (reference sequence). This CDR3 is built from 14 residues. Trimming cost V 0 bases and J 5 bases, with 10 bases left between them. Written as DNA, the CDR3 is TGTGCCAGCAGCCAAGAAGTAGCTCCGGAGACCCAGTACTTC. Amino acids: CASSQEVAPETQYF.